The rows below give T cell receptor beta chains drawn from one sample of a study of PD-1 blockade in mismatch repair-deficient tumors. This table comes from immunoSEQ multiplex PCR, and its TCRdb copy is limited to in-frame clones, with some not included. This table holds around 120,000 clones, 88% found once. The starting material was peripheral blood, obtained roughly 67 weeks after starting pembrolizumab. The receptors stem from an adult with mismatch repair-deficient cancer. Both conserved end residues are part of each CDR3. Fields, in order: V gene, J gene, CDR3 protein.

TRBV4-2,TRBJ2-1,CASSQARRRDTYNEQFF
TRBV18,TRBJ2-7,CASSPLAVGQSYEQYF
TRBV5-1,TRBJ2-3,CASSSKTRDRATDTQYF
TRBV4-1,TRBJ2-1,CASSRTSRVNNEQFF
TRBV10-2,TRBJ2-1,CASSRTSGTLGYNEQFF
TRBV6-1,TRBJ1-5,CASEAPGLGNQPQHF
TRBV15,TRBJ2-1,CATSATGGSRGEQFF
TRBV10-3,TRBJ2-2,CAISESLGLNTGELFF
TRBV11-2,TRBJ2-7,CASSFRPGTGETYEQYF
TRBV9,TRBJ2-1,CASSAGTSGRSNEQFF
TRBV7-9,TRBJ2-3,CASSLGRNTDTQYF
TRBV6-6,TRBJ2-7,CASSRTGSSYEQYF
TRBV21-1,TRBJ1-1,CASSTRQFEAFF
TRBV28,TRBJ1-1,CASRYIRHTEAFF
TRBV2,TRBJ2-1,CASSDPPQGRSYNEQFF
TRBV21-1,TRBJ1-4,CASRGTGEDWVLEKLFF
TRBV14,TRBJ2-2,CASSQVSGMRTGELFF
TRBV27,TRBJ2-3,CASSLKTSGFSDTQYF
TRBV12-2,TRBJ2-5,CASRSSRDYAETQYF
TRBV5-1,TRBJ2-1,CASSLSGGPYNEQFF
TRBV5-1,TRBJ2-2,CASSPRQGLGELFF
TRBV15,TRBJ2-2,CATGILPGQGSPGELFF
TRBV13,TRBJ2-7,CASSSPRQGVYEQYF
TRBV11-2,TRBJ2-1,CASSSPGGSYNEQFF
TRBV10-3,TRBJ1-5,CAISGAQDRANQPQHF
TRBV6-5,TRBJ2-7,CASSPFPGSSYEQYF
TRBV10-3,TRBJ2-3,CAIKDGASTDTQYF
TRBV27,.,CASSLAETSPGYEQYF
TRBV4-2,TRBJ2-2,CASSQVPREDTGELFF
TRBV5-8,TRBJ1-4,CASSLGGGLFF
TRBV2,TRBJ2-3,CASSEKRTSVGTDTQYF
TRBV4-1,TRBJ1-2,CASSPTQTGTFYGYTF
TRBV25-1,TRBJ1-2,CASSFGAGSGYTF
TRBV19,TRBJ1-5,CASSIAGGELGNQPQHF
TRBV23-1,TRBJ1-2,CASSHKENNPYGYTF
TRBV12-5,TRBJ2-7,CASGVQVPWQYF
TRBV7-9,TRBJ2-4,CASSLAAQGNIQYF
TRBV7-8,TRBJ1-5,CASSLAKRGAGQPQHF
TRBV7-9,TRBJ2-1,CASSLAEQFF
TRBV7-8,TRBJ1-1,CASSFRGRGTEAFF
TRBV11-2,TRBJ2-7,CASSLRGTSSYEQYF
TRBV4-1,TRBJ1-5,CASSQVPGSSNQPQHF
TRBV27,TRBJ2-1,CASSSQGTYSYYNEQFF
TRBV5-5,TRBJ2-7,CASSLGNTHYEQYF
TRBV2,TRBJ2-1,CASSGTSSYNEQFF
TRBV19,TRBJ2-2,CASTQGTSGPGELFF
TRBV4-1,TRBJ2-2,CASSQRTENTGELFF
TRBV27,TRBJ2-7,CASSPHRGAAGEQYF
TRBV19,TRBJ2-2,CASSDRATGELFF
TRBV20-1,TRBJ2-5,CSARKSETQYF
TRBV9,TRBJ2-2,CASSPGGGMGELFF
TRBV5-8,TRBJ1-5,CASSLVAGNQPQHF
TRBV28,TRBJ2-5,CASSLWDRSNQETQYF
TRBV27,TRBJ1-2,CASSLIGQGGGYTF
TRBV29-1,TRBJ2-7,CSVVGRTGTGEQYF
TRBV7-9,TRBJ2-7,CASSPGQREQYF
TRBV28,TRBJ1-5,CASSLSLSNQPQHF